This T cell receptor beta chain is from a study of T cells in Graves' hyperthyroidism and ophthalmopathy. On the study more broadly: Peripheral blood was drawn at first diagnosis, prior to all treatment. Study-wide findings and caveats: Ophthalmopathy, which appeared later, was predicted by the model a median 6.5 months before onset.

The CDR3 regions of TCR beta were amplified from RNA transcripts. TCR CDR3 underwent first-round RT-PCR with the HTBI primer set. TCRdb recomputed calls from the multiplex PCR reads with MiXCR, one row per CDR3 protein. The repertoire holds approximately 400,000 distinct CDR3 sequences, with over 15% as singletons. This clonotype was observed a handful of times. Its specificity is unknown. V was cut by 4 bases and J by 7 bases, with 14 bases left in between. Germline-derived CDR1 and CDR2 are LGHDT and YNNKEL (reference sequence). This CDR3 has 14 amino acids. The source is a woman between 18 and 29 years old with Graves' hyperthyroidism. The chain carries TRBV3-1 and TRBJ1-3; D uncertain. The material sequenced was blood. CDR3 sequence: CASSPGYTVNTIYF. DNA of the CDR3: TGTGCCAGCAGCCCCGGATATACAGTCAACACCATATATTTT.